Listed below are T cell receptor beta chains from one sample, sequenced in a study of neurological immune-mediated disorders. TCRdb reprocessed the 5' RACE reads with MiXCR, giving one entry per CDR3 protein. Found here are around 41,000 distinct CDR3 sequences, approximately 14% of them singletons; the top ten hold roughly 3.6%. Source material: CD4+ T cells from blood. The receptor source for this set is a woman aged 60-75 years with HTLV-1-associated myelopathy (HAM/TSP). CDR3s include the opening cysteine and the closing phenylalanine or tryptophan. The D gene is left open where the match is weak. Size values are once, few and many counts, or a class for expanded clones, and some rows have none.

d_call: .; clone_size: many; j_call: TRBJ1-2; v_call: TRBV6-6; cdr3_aa: CASSYSTDVGGYTF; cdr3_nt: TGTGCCAGCAGTTACTCCACAGACGTGGGCGGCTACACCTTC
d_call: .; clone_size: many; j_call: TRBJ2-7; v_call: TRBV3-1; cdr3_aa: CASSQAGTSREQYF; cdr3_nt: TGTGCCAGCAGCCAAGCAGGGACTTCGAGGGAGCAGTACTTC
d_call: TRBD1; clone_size: many; j_call: TRBJ2-1; v_call: TRBV20-1; cdr3_aa: CSAPRRDRGTGEQFF; cdr3_nt: TGCAGTGCTCCCCGACGGGACAGGGGTACAGGTGAGCAGTTCTTC
d_call: .; clone_size: medium-sized; j_call: TRBJ1-1; v_call: TRBV20-1; cdr3_aa: CSATDTGNTEAFF; cdr3_nt: TGCAGTGCTACCGACACAGGGAACACTGAAGCTTTCTTT
d_call: TRBD1; clone_size: many; j_call: TRBJ1-5; v_call: TRBV20-1; cdr3_aa: CSAATGEEPQHF; cdr3_nt: TGCAGTGCCGCCACAGGGGAGGAGCCCCAGCATTTT
d_call: TRBD1; clone_size: many; j_call: TRBJ2-7; v_call: TRBV5-8; cdr3_aa: CASSIGQGDYEQYF; cdr3_nt: TGTGCCAGCAGCATCGGACAGGGGGACTACGAGCAGTACTTC
d_call: TRBD2; clone_size: many; j_call: TRBJ2-7; v_call: TRBV7-8; cdr3_aa: CASSLVSSGGGYEQYF; cdr3_nt: TGTGCCAGCAGCTTAGTCAGTAGCGGGGGTGGGTACGAGCAGTACTTC
d_call: .; clone_size: many; j_call: TRBJ2-2; v_call: TRBV10-3; cdr3_aa: CAIRHTTGELFF; cdr3_nt: TGTGCCATCAGACACACCACCGGGGAGCTGTTTTTT
d_call: .; clone_size: many; j_call: TRBJ1-2; v_call: TRBV20-1; cdr3_aa: CSATTGRGYGYTF; cdr3_nt: TGCAGTGCTACTACAGGGAGAGGATATGGCTACACCTTC
d_call: .; clone_size: many; j_call: TRBJ1-2; v_call: TRBV7-2; cdr3_aa: CASSLVWATNYGYTF; cdr3_nt: TGTGCCAGCAGCTTAGTGTGGGCGACTAACTATGGCTACACCTTC
d_call: .; clone_size: many; j_call: TRBJ1-2; v_call: TRBV15; cdr3_aa: CATSRDLAGPGPGYTF; cdr3_nt: TGTGCCACCAGCAGAGATCTCGCGGGGCCTGGGCCTGGCTACACCTTC
d_call: .; clone_size: many; j_call: TRBJ2-2; v_call: TRBV29-1; cdr3_aa: CSVAPNHANTGELFF; cdr3_nt: TGCAGCGTTGCCCCCAATCACGCGAACACCGGGGAGCTGTTTTTT
d_call: .; clone_size: many; j_call: TRBJ2-3; v_call: TRBV20-1; cdr3_aa: CSARDWGERTDTQYF; cdr3_nt: TGCAGTGCTAGAGATTGGGGGGAGCGCACAGATACGCAGTATTTT
d_call: TRBD2; clone_size: .; j_call: TRBJ2-7; v_call: TRBV7-7; cdr3_aa: CASSLEAGGGEQYF; cdr3_nt: TGTGCTAGCAGCTTAGAAGCCGGCGGGGGCGAGCAGTACTTC
d_call: TRBD1; clone_size: medium-sized; j_call: TRBJ1-4; v_call: TRBV5-1; cdr3_aa: CASSRTGDATNEKLFF; cdr3_nt: TGCGCCAGCAGCCGGACAGGGGACGCAACTAATGAAAAACTGTTTTTT
d_call: TRBD1; clone_size: many; j_call: TRBJ1-2; v_call: TRBV3-1; cdr3_aa: CASSQAAGGGYTF; cdr3_nt: TGTGCCAGCAGCCAAGCCGCAGGGGGTGGCTACACCTTC
d_call: TRBD1; clone_size: medium-sized; j_call: TRBJ2-3; v_call: TRBV5-1; cdr3_aa: CASTGQGARADTQYF; cdr3_nt: TGCGCCAGCACCGGACAGGGGGCTAGGGCAGATACGCAGTATTTT
d_call: .; clone_size: many; j_call: TRBJ2-2; v_call: TRBV5-1; cdr3_aa: CASNPGSGESGELFF; cdr3_nt: TGCGCCAGCAACCCGGGCTCAGGGGAAAGCGGGGAGCTGTTTTTT
d_call: .; clone_size: many; j_call: TRBJ2-3; v_call: TRBV5-1; cdr3_aa: CASSLDAGAADTQYF; cdr3_nt: TGCGCCAGCAGCTTGGATGCAGGGGCGGCAGATACGCAGTATTTT
d_call: TRBD1; clone_size: many; j_call: TRBJ1-2; v_call: TRBV5-6; cdr3_aa: CASSPGTGDTLYGYTF; cdr3_nt: TGTGCCAGCAGCCCCGGGACAGGGGACACCCTCTATGGCTACACCTTC
d_call: .; clone_size: many; j_call: TRBJ2-7; v_call: TRBV11-3; cdr3_aa: CASSLAAAYEQYF; cdr3_nt: TGTGCCAGCAGCTTAGCAGCAGCCTACGAGCAGTACTTC
d_call: TRBD2; clone_size: many; j_call: TRBJ2-2; v_call: TRBV15; cdr3_aa: CATSREDLFAGGPLTGGELFF; cdr3_nt: TGTGCCACCAGCAGAGAGGACCTTTTTGCGGGGGGTCCCCTTACCGGCGGGGAGCTGTTTTTT
d_call: .; clone_size: many; j_call: TRBJ1-1; v_call: TRBV5-1; cdr3_aa: CASSPGDNTEAFF; cdr3_nt: TGCGCCAGCTCCCCAGGGGATAACACTGAAGCTTTCTTT
d_call: .; clone_size: many; j_call: TRBJ1-5; v_call: TRBV6-6; cdr3_aa: CASSYQTQSGGRGQPQHF; cdr3_nt: TGTGCCAGCAGTTACCAAACTCAGTCGGGGGGGCGTGGTCAGCCCCAGCATTTT
d_call: TRBD1; clone_size: many; j_call: TRBJ2-3; v_call: TRBV12-3/TRBV12-4; cdr3_aa: CASSTRQGAGTDTQYF; cdr3_nt: TGTGCCAGCAGTACCCGACAGGGGGCCGGCACAGATACGCAGTATTTT
d_call: .; clone_size: many; j_call: TRBJ1-1; v_call: TRBV6-7; cdr3_aa: CATLSTEAFF; cdr3_nt: TGTGCCACCTTATCCACTGAAGCTTTCTTT
d_call: .; clone_size: few; j_call: TRBJ1-5; v_call: TRBV20-1; cdr3_aa: CVALGGYSNQPQHF; cdr3_nt: TGCGTTGCTTTAGGGGGGTATAGCAATCAGCCCCAGCATTTT
d_call: .; clone_size: many; j_call: TRBJ2-2; v_call: TRBV15; cdr3_aa: CATSRDAWGPGELFF; cdr3_nt: TGTGCCACCAGCAGAGATGCTTGGGGACCCGGGGAGCTGTTTTTT
d_call: TRBD2; clone_size: many; j_call: TRBJ2-7; v_call: TRBV11-2; cdr3_aa: CASSARLAGVYEQYF; cdr3_nt: TGTGCCAGCAGCGCGCGACTAGCGGGGGTTTACGAGCAGTACTTC
d_call: .; clone_size: many; j_call: TRBJ1-2; v_call: TRBV10-3; cdr3_aa: CAISAGGSDYGYTF; cdr3_nt: TGTGCCATCAGTGCGGGGGGCTCCGACTATGGCTACACCTTC
d_call: TRBD1; clone_size: many; j_call: TRBJ1-2; v_call: TRBV3-1; cdr3_aa: CASSPDRAFGYGYTF; cdr3_nt: TGTGCCAGCAGCCCAGACAGGGCCTTTGGCTATGGCTACACCTTC
d_call: TRBD1; clone_size: once; j_call: TRBJ1-2; v_call: TRBV27; cdr3_aa: CASSLSTMDRVGYTF; cdr3_nt: TGTGCCAGCAGTTTATCGACCATGGACAGGGTTGGCTACACCTTC
d_call: TRBD2; clone_size: many; j_call: TRBJ2-1; v_call: TRBV15; cdr3_aa: CATSRGLARTYNEQFF; cdr3_nt: TGTGCCACCAGCAGGGGACTAGCGAGGACCTACAATGAGCAGTTCTTC
d_call: TRBD1; clone_size: many; j_call: TRBJ1-2; v_call: TRBV6-5; cdr3_aa: CASNPPGTGFYGYTF; cdr3_nt: TGTGCCAGCAACCCACCCGGGACAGGGTTCTATGGCTACACCTTC
d_call: TRBD2; clone_size: .; j_call: TRBJ2-1; v_call: TRBV20-1; cdr3_aa: CSAMRALGLAIEQFF; cdr3_nt: TGCAGTGCTATGCGCGCTCTTGGACTAGCGATAGAGCAGTTCTTC
d_call: .; clone_size: many; j_call: TRBJ2-1; v_call: TRBV20-1; cdr3_aa: CSARPPGQPYNEQFF; cdr3_nt: TGCAGTGCTAGACCCCCCGGACAGCCCTACAATGAGCAGTTCTTC
d_call: TRBD1; clone_size: many; j_call: TRBJ2-1; v_call: TRBV5-1; cdr3_aa: CASSLGQGGPQSEQFF; cdr3_nt: TGCGCCAGCAGCTTGGGACAGGGGGGCCCGCAAAGTGAGCAGTTCTTC
d_call: TRBD1; clone_size: many; j_call: TRBJ1-2; v_call: TRBV5-1; cdr3_aa: CASSLGGLPNYGYTF; cdr3_nt: TGCGCCAGCAGCTTAGGGGGCTTACCTAACTATGGCTACACCTTC
d_call: .; clone_size: many; j_call: TRBJ2-1; v_call: TRBV20-1; cdr3_aa: CSAFGERSMAGEQFF; cdr3_nt: TGCAGTGCTTTCGGGGAGCGGTCGATGGCAGGTGAGCAGTTCTTC
d_call: TRBD2; clone_size: .; j_call: TRBJ2-1; v_call: TRBV11-2; cdr3_aa: CASSLEGTSGGVQFF; cdr3_nt: TGTGCCAGCAGCCTAGAGGGGACTAGCGGGGGGGTTCAGTTCTTC
d_call: .; clone_size: many; j_call: TRBJ1-1; v_call: TRBV7-9; cdr3_aa: CASSSPGDAFF; cdr3_nt: TGTGCCAGCAGCTCCCCGGGGGACGCTTTCTTT
d_call: .; clone_size: many; j_call: TRBJ2-7; v_call: TRBV30; cdr3_aa: CAWSDVSGAYEQYF; cdr3_nt: TGTGCCTGGAGTGATGTGTCAGGGGCCTACGAGCAGTACTTC
d_call: .; clone_size: many; j_call: TRBJ1-4; v_call: TRBV6-2/TRBV6-3; cdr3_aa: CASSRRLGASEKLFF; cdr3_nt: TGTGCCAGCAGCCGCAGATTGGGGGCAAGTGAAAAACTGTTTTTT
d_call: .; clone_size: many; j_call: TRBJ2-3; v_call: TRBV5-1; cdr3_aa: CASSLASGHTDTQYF; cdr3_nt: TGCGCCAGCAGCTTGGCGTCAGGACACACAGATACGCAGTATTTT
d_call: .; clone_size: many; j_call: TRBJ2-6; v_call: TRBV5-1; cdr3_aa: CASSLEGVGANVLTF; cdr3_nt: TGCGCCAGCAGCTTGGAAGGGGTAGGGGCCAACGTCCTGACTTTC
d_call: TRBD2; clone_size: many; j_call: TRBJ2-5; v_call: TRBV20-1; cdr3_aa: CSARGWGLAGHQETQYF; cdr3_nt: TGCAGTGCTAGAGGGTGGGGACTAGCGGGCCACCAAGAGACCCAGTACTTC
d_call: .; clone_size: many; j_call: TRBJ1-5; v_call: TRBV18; cdr3_aa: CASSPLLVNSNQPQHF; cdr3_nt: TGTGCCAGCTCACCACTGTTGGTAAATAGCAATCAGCCCCAGCATTTT
d_call: TRBD1; clone_size: many; j_call: TRBJ1-2; v_call: TRBV12-3/TRBV12-4; cdr3_aa: CASSHIQGADGYTF; cdr3_nt: TGTGCCAGCAGTCATATACAGGGGGCAGATGGCTACACCTTC
d_call: TRBD1; clone_size: many; j_call: TRBJ1-2; v_call: TRBV5-5; cdr3_aa: CASSRGALTGNYGYTF; cdr3_nt: TGTGCCAGCAGCAGGGGAGCTTTGACAGGGAACTATGGCTACACCTTC
d_call: TRBD2; clone_size: many; j_call: TRBJ2-2; v_call: TRBV7-3; cdr3_aa: CASSVNGGGTGELFF; cdr3_nt: TGTGCCAGCAGCGTTAACGGGGGGGGCACCGGGGAGCTGTTTTTT
d_call: TRBD2; clone_size: many; j_call: TRBJ2-1; v_call: TRBV4-1; cdr3_aa: CASSLLLAGGLSYNEQFF; cdr3_nt: TGCGCCAGCAGCCTCCTCCTAGCGGGGGGGCTCTCCTACAATGAGCAGTTCTTC
d_call: TRBD1; clone_size: many; j_call: TRBJ2-5; v_call: TRBV5-1; cdr3_aa: CASRPETGAETQYF; cdr3_nt: TGCGCCAGCAGACCAGAGACAGGGGCAGAGACCCAGTACTTC
d_call: .; clone_size: many; j_call: TRBJ2-6; v_call: TRBV20-1; cdr3_aa: CSARVRSGANVLTF; cdr3_nt: TGCAGTGCTAGAGTCCGCTCTGGGGCCAACGTCCTGACTTTC
d_call: TRBD1; clone_size: many; j_call: TRBJ2-3; v_call: TRBV20-1; cdr3_aa: CSARDLQGDKDTQYF; cdr3_nt: TGCAGTGCTAGAGATTTGCAGGGGGATAAAGATACGCAGTATTTT
d_call: .; clone_size: .; j_call: TRBJ1-5; v_call: TRBV27; cdr3_aa: CASSFIGEPQHF; cdr3_nt: TGTGCCAGCAGTTTCATTGGGGAGCCCCAGCATTTT
d_call: .; clone_size: many; j_call: TRBJ2-5; v_call: TRBV2; cdr3_aa: CASRGDVGTQYF; cdr3_nt: TGTGCCAGCAGAGGGGACGTGGGGACCCAGTACTTC
d_call: TRBD2; clone_size: .; j_call: TRBJ2-1; v_call: TRBV2; cdr3_aa: CASSRLAGGQHEQFF; cdr3_nt: TGTGCCAGCAGTCGACTAGCGGGAGGGCAGCATGAGCAGTTCTTC
d_call: .; clone_size: many; j_call: TRBJ2-3; v_call: TRBV29-1; cdr3_aa: CSASGTPNTDTQYF; cdr3_nt: TGCAGCGCCAGTGGGACCCCCAACACAGATACGCAGTATTTT
d_call: .; clone_size: many; j_call: TRBJ1-2; v_call: TRBV6-5; cdr3_aa: CASSRQASYGYTF; cdr3_nt: TGTGCCAGCAGCCGACAGGCGAGCTATGGCTACACCTTC